The next 18 T cell receptor beta chains were all read from a single sample in a study of vaccination and CD4 T cells after COVID-19. Researchers used the Oncomine TCR Beta short-read assay to sequence DNA from cultured CD4+ T cells. TCRdb re-derived calls from the PCR reads in MiXCR, one entry per CDR3 protein. Of around 4,400 distinct CDR3 sequences listed, around 26% are singletons. These receptors are not linked to any known antigen. This sample's treatment: roughly 10-day PBMC culture with coronavirus spike peptide pools or control peptides (ViraFEST assay). CD4+ T cells of the unexposed donor were collected before the COVID-19 pandemic (2011-2018). The source material was CD4+ T cells from blood, cultured in vitro. The receptor set was obtained from a human donor in good health.

This clonotype has more than one count but fewer than ten. The V call is TRBV5-1, the J call TRBJ2-7; 9 nucleotides line up with TRBD1. The CDR3 is 13 residues long. The germline V gene has CDR1 SGHRS and CDR2 YFSETQ. The ends lost 4 bases at V and 6 bases at J; junction bases unmatched: 5. In DNA, the CDR3 is TGCGCCAGCAGCCCGGGACAGGGAACCGAGCAGTACTTC. Residues: CASSPGQGTEQYF.

The chain employs TRBV20-1 and TRBJ2-2; D is perhaps TRBD1 or TRBD2 (5 bases each). The CDR3 has 16 amino acids. With 0 bases removed from V and 0 bases from J, the gap between germline ends came to 11 bases. Germline assignment: CDR1 DFQATT and CDR2 SNEGSKA (reference sequence). CDR3 region: CSAREHRGANTGELFF. The CDR3 DNA sequence: TGCAGTGCTAGAGAACATCGGGGCGCGAACACCGGGGAGCTGTTTTTT.

The chain links TRBV28 to TRBJ2-1; tentatively, D is TRBD2 (6 bases). The CDR3 contains 14 residues. V was trimmed by 7 bases and J by 5 bases, leaving 15 bases between them. CDR1 and CDR2 from the germline V gene are MDHEN and SYDVKM. CDR3 loop: CASISLAENNEQFF. The CDR3 nucleotides are TGTGCCAGCATATCGTTAGCGGAAAACAATGAGCAGTTCTTC. Variable domain in full (rest from reference TRBV28 and TRBJ2-1): DVKVTQSSRYLVKRTGEKVFLECVQDMDHENMFWYRQDPGLGLRLIYFSYDVKMKEKGDIPEGYSVSREKKERFSLILESASTNQTSMYLCASISLAENNEQFFGPGTRLTVL.

This clonotype was seen a few times. The V and J genes are TRBV20-1 and TRBJ1-5; possibly TRBD1 for D (6 bases). This CDR3 has 16 amino acids. With 0 bases removed from V and 3 bases from J, the gap between germline ends came to 15 bases. The germline V gene encodes CDR1 DFQATT and CDR2 SNEGSKA (reference sequence). CDR3 residues: CSARDPQTGDNQPQHF. CDR3 coding DNA: TGCAGTGCTAGAGATCCGCAGACAGGTGACAATCAGCCCCAGCATTTT.

This sequence joins TRBV7-2 and TRBJ2-7, with 7 bases lining up with TRBD1. CDR1 and CDR2 (germline): SGHTA, FQGNSA. The V and J ends lost 5 bases and 0 bases, in that order; junction bases with no gene match: 7. The CDR3 is 15 residues long. The CDR3 coding sequence is TGTGCCAGCAGCATAAGGACAGGACCCTCCTACGAGCAGTACTTC. Encoded protein: CASSIRTGPSYEQYF. The full variable domain, its missing parts supplied by reference TRBV7-2 and TRBJ2-7, is GAGVSQSPSNKVTEKGKDVELRCDPISGHTALYWYRQSLGQGLEFLIYFQGNSAPDKSGLPSDRFSAERTGGSVSTLTIQRTQQEDSAVYLCASSIRTGPSYEQYFGPGTRLTVT.

This clonotype appeared a few times. V usage is TRBV6-5 and J usage is TRBJ2-5, with TRBD2 matching over 11 bases. The CDR3 covers 16 residues. Germline lookup yields CDR1 MNHEY and CDR2 SVGAGI. V lost 2 bases, J lost 4 bases, and 6 bases stayed unmatched. The CDR3 region is CASSYPSGGSRETQYF. The CDR3 DNA reads TGTGCCAGCAGTTACCCTAGCGGGGGGTCCAGAGAGACCCAGTACTTC.

In the case of this clonotype: The junction departs from the called germline gene at one end, perhaps through a read error. V gene TRBV7-2 combines with J gene TRBJ2-7, with D hard to call. This CDR3 comprises 15 residues. Germline values: CDR1 SGHTA, CDR2 FQGNSA. The CDR3 DNA follows: TGTGCCAGCGGCTTAGGGCCAGGAGAATCCTACGAGCAGTACTTC. Translation gives CASGLGPGESYEQYF.

The J gene is TRBJ2-7, the V gene TRBV5-8; 7 positions agree with TRBD2. Germline V lookup: CDR1 SGHTS, CDR2 YDEGEE. The CDR3 is 13 amino acids. The junction had 5 bases not matched to a gene; V was cut back by 5 bases and J by 3 bases. The CDR3 DNA follows: TGTGCCAGCAGGACGGCGGGGGTCTACGAGCAGTACTTC. It encodes CASRTAGVYEQYF.

This clonotype appeared a few times. This chain joins TRBV6-4 and TRBJ2-7; 10 bases line up with TRBD1. The CDR3 covers 15 residues. Germline CDR1 reads MRHNA; CDR2 reads SNTAGT. Trimming cost V 7 bases and J 5 bases; bases outside gene matches: 11. The CDR3 region has the DNA TGTGCCAGCAACCTCCCGGGACAGGGGTCCCACGAGCAGTACTTC. Translated, it gives CASNLPGQGSHEQYF.

In its sample, this clonotype was seen a few times. The rearrangement uses TRBV20-1 and TRBJ1-5, with TRBD1 identical over 8 bases. Germline CDR1 is DFQATT and CDR2 is SNEGSKA (reference sequence). The CDR3 is made up of 12 amino acids. The ends lost 2 bases at V and 6 bases at J; junction bases unmatched: 0. CDR3 amino acids: CSARTGGQPQHF. In nucleotides, the CDR3 is TGCAGTGCTAGAACAGGGGGTCAGCCCCAGCATTTT.

The genes are TRBV30 and TRBJ1-1; a possible D gene is TRBD1 (5 bases). CDR3 size: 13 residues. CDR1 is GTSNPN and CDR2 is SVGIG in the germline V gene (reference sequence). Trimming cost V 3 bases and J 0 bases, with 8 bases left between them. CDR3 protein: CAWSQGLNTEAFF. CDR3 DNA: TGTGCCTGGAGCCAGGGCTTGAACACTGAAGCTTTCTTT.

The J gene is TRBJ1-5, the V gene TRBV10-2; D is undetermined. Germline V lookup: CDR1 WSHSY, CDR2 SAAADI. V was clipped by 4 bases and J by 7 bases, with 14 bases between them. This CDR3 region has 14 residues. The DNA of the CDR3 is TGCGCCAGCAGTGTGAAGGGATTAGGGCAGCCCCAGCATTTT. It translates to CASSVKGLGQPQHF.

This clonotype was counted a few times. The chain recombines TRBV19 with TRBJ1-1, with D possibly TRBD1 on 5 matching bases. There are 15 residues in the CDR3. Germline V gene lookup returns CDR1 LNHDA and CDR2 SQIVND (reference sequence). V gave up 3 bases and J gave up 0 bases, with 11 bases separating them. The CDR3 DNA is TGTGCCAGTAGTATCCCCCAGACAGTGAACACTGAAGCTTTCTTT. Protein sequence: CASSIPQTVNTEAFF.

This clonotype has only a few counts. The CDR3 loop is CASSPQAFGYEQYF. CDR3 DNA: TGTGCCAGCAGCCCACAGGCTTTCGGCTACGAGCAGTACTTC. The gene calls are TRBV6-1 and TRBJ2-7; TRBD1 is a possible D gene (5 bases). The V gene's germline CDR1 is MNHNS and CDR2 SASEGT. This CDR3 is built from 14 residues. The ends were cut back, 6 bases at V and 3 bases at J, with 15 bases in the middle.

J is TRBJ2-3 and V is TRBV24-1, with D unclear. The CDR3 contains 12 residues. Germline V CDR1 and CDR2: KGHDR, SFDVKD. V was trimmed by 4 bases and J by 4 bases, leaving 5 bases between them. The CDR3 DNA sequence: TGTGCCACCAGTGACTACCCAGATACGCAGTATTTT. It is translated as CATSDYPDTQYF.

V usage is TRBV5-6 and J usage is TRBJ1-2; possibly TRBD1 for D (6 bases). The CDR3 has 15 residues. The germline V gene encodes CDR1 SGHDT and CDR2 YYEEEE. V was shortened by 4 bases and J by 0 bases, with 13 bases between the two germline ends. CDR3 nucleotide sequence: TGTGCCAGCAGCCCCCAGGGGATTTCTAACTATGGCTACACCTTC. Translating gives CASSPQGISNYGYTF.

This chain links TRBV20-1 with TRBJ1-4, with a possible D match to TRBD1 (5 bases). This CDR3 has 13 amino acids. In germline, CDR1 is DFQATT, CDR2 SNEGSKA (reference sequence). Between the trimmed V and J ends, which lost 6 bases and 8 bases, there was a span of 16 bases. The CDR3 loop is CSAGSTRGEKLFF. Here the CDR3 DNA reads TGCAGTGCGGGGTCCACTCGGGGGGAAAAACTGTTTTTT.

This clonotype turned up a few times. The rearrangement joins TRBV7-6 to TRBJ2-1; 10 bases fit TRBD2. CDR1 and CDR2 (germline): SGHVS, FNYEAQ. The CDR3 runs to 16 residues. V lost 2 bases and J lost 6; bases outside the gene matches: 7. The CDR3 loop is CASSLFRASGGNEQFF. The DNA of the CDR3 is TGTGCCAGCAGCTTATTTCGGGCTAGCGGGGGCAATGAGCAGTTCTTC.